The 23 T cell receptor beta chains below come from one sample, sequenced in a study of T cell responses to AZD1222 COVID-19 vaccine (dated by TCRdb to 2020 to 2022). Receptor libraries were prepared by the immunoSEQ multiplex PCR assay. The table was pulled from immuneACCESS by TCRdb, which kept in-frame rearrangements only. Such tables lose some clones; where checked, under half of the loss comes from unresolved V genes, and the rest has no known cause. Within this sample are roughly 120,000 clones, with 90% to 95% of them counted one time only. The biggest ten clones account for more than 2.5% of the sample. Taken with the paper, the label for time point translates to: baseline before first vaccination. Here the sequenced sample was peripheral blood, taken on day 0 of AZD1222 vaccination. The receptors were sampled from an adult in good health.

The chain recombines TRBV7-6 with TRBJ1-1, with D uncertain. Trimming stripped 2 bases from V and 6 bases from J, with 10 bases between. The CDR3 loop spans 13 amino acids. The germline V gene has CDR1 SGHVS and CDR2 FNYEAQ. The CDR3, as DNA: TGTGCCAGCAGCTTAACTCTCCAGGCTGAAGCTTTCTTT. As protein: CASSLTLQAEAFF.

The J gene is TRBJ1-2, the V gene TRBV5-1; D is unclear. CDR3 length: 17 residues. V lost 2 bases to trimming and J lost 2 bases, with 19 bases between them. Germline values: CDR1 SGHRS, CDR2 YFSETQ. The CDR3 sequence: CASSLRPVLIGNYGYTF. The CDR3 nucleotides read TGCGCCAGCAGCTTACGGCCCGTGTTAATCGGAAACTATGGCTACACCTTC.

V is TRBV19 and J is TRBJ1-6; D not certain. Germline CDR1 and CDR2: LNHDA and SQIVND (reference sequence). The V and J ends lost 8 bases and 9 bases respectively, with 5 bases between them. The CDR3 is 10 amino acids. The CDR3 sequence: CASGLSPLHF. In DNA form, the CDR3 reads TGTGCCAGTGGCCTTTCACCCCTCCACTTT.

This sequence joins TRBV5-1 and TRBJ2-1; D is uncertain. CDR3 length equals 16 residues. The V gene's germline CDR1 is SGHRS and CDR2 YFSETQ. V lost 4 bases and J 0 bases, leaving 14 bases between the germline ends. The CDR3, as DNA: TGCGCCAGCAGCCCAAGACCAAGCCTCTCCTACAATGAGCAGTTCTTC. This sequence encodes CASSPRPSLSYNEQFF.

CDR3 sequence (DNA): TGTGCCAGCTCCCCGGTTAGGGACAGAAGTAACGAGCAGTACTTC. Protein: CASSPVRDRSNEQYF. The genes are TRBV18 and TRBJ2-7, with 7 nucleotides matching TRBD1. CDR1 and CDR2 from the germline V gene are KGHSH and LQKENI. The CDR3 sequence is 15 residues long. V trimming: 6 bases; J trimming: 5 bases; junction bases outside the gene matches: 13.

V is TRBV12-3 or TRBV12-4 and J is TRBJ2-7; TRBD1 aligns across 10 bases. CDR3 size: 13 residues. Losses at the gene ends were 6 bases for V and 5 bases for J; bases not matched to a gene: 4. The CDR3 sequence: CASRDRGINEQYF. As DNA, the CDR3 is TGTGCCAGCAGGGACAGGGGGATCAACGAGCAGTACTTC.

The chain couples TRBV6-1 to TRBJ2-7; 14 positions match TRBD2. The CDR3 runs to 16 residues. V shed 4 bases, J shed 4 bases, and the junction held 6 bases outside the gene matches. Germline V gene sequence: CDR1 MNHNS, CDR2 SASEGT. The CDR3 DNA follows: TGTGCCAGCAGTGGGGGACTAGCGGGAGATGGGTACGAGCAGTACTTC. It codes for CASSGGLAGDGYEQYF.

In the case of this clone: A junction end diverges from the germline sequence, so it may reflect a read error. The rearrangement uses TRBV11-2 and TRBJ2-7; 7 nucleotides line up with TRBD2. The CDR3 spans 16 residues. Germline CDR1 SGHAT, CDR2 FQNNGV. The CDR3 reads CATSPQAGILAYEQYF. The CDR3 DNA follows: TGTGCCACCAGCCCCCAAGCGGGAATCTTAGCCTACGAGCAGTACTTC.

The V and J genes are TRBV19 and TRBJ2-1; D gene unclear. V lost 3 bases, J lost 7 bases, and 7 bases lay in between. The CDR3 is 12 amino acids. Germline CDR1 is LNHDA and CDR2 is SQIVND (reference sequence). CDR3 DNA sequence: TGTGCCAGTAGTATCCTCGGGAATGAGCAGTTCTTC. This codes for CASSILGNEQFF.

The chain uses TRBV5-6 and TRBJ2-3; tentatively, D is TRBD1 (5 bases). The CDR3 consists of 16 residues. V gave up 4 bases and J gave up 6 bases, with 21 bases separating them. Looked up from germline, CDR1 is SGHDT and CDR2 is YYEEEE. The CDR3 nucleotides are TGTGCCAGCAGCCTCGGGTTAGGGGCCGCCTCCGATACGCAGTATTTT. Its translation: CASSLGLGAASDTQYF.

V is TRBV3-1 (or the pseudogene TRBV3-2) and J is TRBJ2-1; no definite D call. Germline V gene sequence: CDR1 LGHDT, CDR2 YNNKEL (reference sequence). CDR3 length: 12 residues. V dropped 1 base and J dropped 5 bases, with 3 bases sitting between them. The CDR3: CASSQGDNEQFF. CDR3 nucleotide sequence: TGTGCCAGCAGCCAAGGTGACAATGAGCAGTTCTTC.

The chain is built from TRBV27 and TRBJ1-3; no firm D call. Trimming cost V 3 bases and J 3 bases, with 9 bases left between them. The CDR3 contains 14 residues. CDR1 and CDR2 (germline): MNHEY, SMNVEV (reference sequence). CDR3 sequence: CASSFAGDGNTIYF. The DNA of the CDR3 is TGTGCCAGCAGTTTTGCCGGGGATGGAAACACCATATATTTT.

V usage is TRBV27 and J usage is TRBJ2-7; no clear D. The germline V gene has CDR1 MNHEY and CDR2 SMNVEV (reference sequence). Trimming shortened V by 8 bases and J by 0 bases, and 8 bases separated the two germline ends. The CDR3 loop spans 12 amino acids. This chain's CDR3 is CASFSVSYEQYF. CDR3 sequence (DNA): TGTGCCAGCTTCTCCGTCTCCTACGAGCAGTACTTC.

V usage is TRBV3-1 (or the pseudogene TRBV3-2) and J usage is TRBJ2-7; the match to TRBD1 covers 9 bases. CDR1 and CDR2 (germline): LGHDT, YNNKEL (reference sequence). Trimming took 3 bases from V and 7 from J; bases not matched to a gene: 7. CDR3 length: 14 residues. The CDR3 coding sequence is TGTGCCAGCAGCCACCGGGACAGGGAGAATGAGCAGTACTTC. Encoded protein: CASSHRDRENEQYF.

The J gene is TRBJ2-5, the V gene TRBV5-4, with 10 bases lining up with TRBD2. Germline CDR1 and CDR2: SGHNT and YYREEE (reference sequence). V lost 3 bases to trimming and J lost 5 bases; unmatched junction nucleotides: 7. The CDR3 runs to 15 residues. The CDR3 sequence: CASSYGTSDPETQYF. CDR3 coding DNA: TGTGCCAGCAGCTATGGGACTAGCGATCCGGAGACCCAGTACTTC. The entire variable domain, with the rest obtained from reference TRBV5-4 and TRBJ2-5, is as follows: ETGVTQSPTHLIKTRGQQVTLRCSSQSGHNTVSWYQQALGQGPQFIFQYYREEENGRGNFPPRFSGLQFPNYSSELNVNALELDDSALYLCASSYGTSDPETQYFGPGTRLLVL.

CDR3 DNA sequence: TGCGCCAGCAGCTTGGGAGGAACTACCTACAATGAGCAGTTCTTC. It codes for CASSLGGTTYNEQFF. The chain is built from TRBV5-1 and TRBJ2-1; D unresolved. Germline assignment: CDR1 SGHRS and CDR2 YFSETQ. V was cut by 0 bases and J by 2 bases, with 9 bases left in between. This CDR3 contains 15 residues.

This chain connects TRBV13 to TRBJ2-7; perhaps TRBD2 as D (7 bases). The CDR3 totals 15 residues. CDR1 and CDR2 from the germline V gene are PRHDT and FYEKMQ (reference sequence). The V end lost 5 bases, the J end lost 6 bases, and 20 bases lay between the germline ends. The CDR3 DNA reads TGTGCCAGCAGCACCGGGGGGCCCCTGGGAGTCGAGCAGTACTTC. It yields the protein CASSTGGPLGVEQYF.

V is TRBV5-1 and J is TRBJ2-2; TRBD2 matches 11 bases. CDR1 SGHRS and CDR2 YFSETQ come from the germline V gene. Trimming at V came to 7 bases and at J to 6 bases, leaving 14 bases not matched to a gene. The CDR3 is 17 residues long. The CDR3 coding sequence is TGCGCCAGCCACGATCTAGCGGGAGGACCAGACTCCGGGGAGCTGTTTTTT. This translates into CASHDLAGGPDSGELFF.

This chain joins TRBV27 and TRBJ1-6, with unresolved D. This CDR3 spans 12 amino acids. Trimming removed 6 bases at V and 7 bases at J, with 7 bases between. Germline V gene lookup returns CDR1 MNHEY and CDR2 SMNVEV (reference sequence). The CDR3 loop is CASRGNNSPLHF. The CDR3 nucleotides read TGTGCCAGCAGGGGAAACAATTCACCCCTCCACTTT.

The genes are TRBV4-1 and TRBJ2-5; 15 nucleotides align to TRBD2. Trimming at V came to 4 bases and at J to 5 bases, leaving 5 bases not matched to a gene. Germline loops: CDR1 MGHRA, CDR2 YSYEKL. The CDR3 spans 16 residues. The CDR3 DNA follows: TGCGCCAGCAGCCGGGGACTAGCGGGAGGTAGGGAGACCCAGTACTTC. Amino acid sequence: CASSRGLAGGRETQYF.

This chain uses TRBV28 with TRBJ2-1, with 8 positions matching TRBD2. Trimming at V came to 6 bases and at J to 8 bases, leaving 12 bases not matched to a gene. Germline V lookup: CDR1 MDHEN, CDR2 SYDVKM. This CDR3 region has 15 residues. The DNA for the CDR3 is TGTGCCAGCAGCACATTGAGCGGGAGTATCGATGAGCAGTTCTTC. Protein sequence: CASSTLSGSIDEQFF.

The count of this clone is one. This sequence joins TRBV7-9 and TRBJ1-2, with 9 bases fitting TRBD1. Trimming took 5 bases from V and 8 from J; bases not matched to a gene: 6. CDR1 and CDR2 from the germline V gene are SEHNR and FQNEAQ (reference sequence). The CDR3 runs to 13 residues. The CDR3 sequence is CASSPRDREGYTF. CDR3 in DNA: TGTGCCAGCAGCCCCCGGGACAGGGAAGGCTACACCTTC.

This chain joins TRBV4-1 and TRBJ2-3, with TRBD1 matching 9 bases. Germline values: CDR1 MGHRA, CDR2 YSYEKL. Trimming took 4 bases from V and 7 from J; bases not matched to a gene: 9. This CDR3 contains 15 residues. CDR3: CASSLTGGPTYTQYF. The CDR3 DNA follows: TGCGCCAGCAGCCTTACAGGGGGCCCGACGTATACGCAGTATTTT.